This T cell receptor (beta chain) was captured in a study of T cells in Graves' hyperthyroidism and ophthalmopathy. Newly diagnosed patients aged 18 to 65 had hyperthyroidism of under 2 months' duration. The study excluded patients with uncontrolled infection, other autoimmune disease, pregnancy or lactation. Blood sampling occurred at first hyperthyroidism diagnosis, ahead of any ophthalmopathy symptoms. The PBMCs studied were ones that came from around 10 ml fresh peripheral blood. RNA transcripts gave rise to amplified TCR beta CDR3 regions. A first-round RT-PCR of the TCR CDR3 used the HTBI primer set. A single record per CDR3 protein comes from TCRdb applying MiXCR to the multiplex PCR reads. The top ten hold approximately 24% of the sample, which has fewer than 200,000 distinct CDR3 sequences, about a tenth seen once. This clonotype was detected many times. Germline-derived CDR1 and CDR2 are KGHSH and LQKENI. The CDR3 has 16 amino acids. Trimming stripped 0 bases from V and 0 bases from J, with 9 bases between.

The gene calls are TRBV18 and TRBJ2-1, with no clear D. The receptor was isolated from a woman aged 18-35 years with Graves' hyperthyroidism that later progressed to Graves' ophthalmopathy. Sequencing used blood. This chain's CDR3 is CASSPPGGPSYNEQFF. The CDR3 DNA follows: TGTGCCAGCTCACCACCCGGCGGCCCCTCCTACAATGAGCAGTTCTTC.